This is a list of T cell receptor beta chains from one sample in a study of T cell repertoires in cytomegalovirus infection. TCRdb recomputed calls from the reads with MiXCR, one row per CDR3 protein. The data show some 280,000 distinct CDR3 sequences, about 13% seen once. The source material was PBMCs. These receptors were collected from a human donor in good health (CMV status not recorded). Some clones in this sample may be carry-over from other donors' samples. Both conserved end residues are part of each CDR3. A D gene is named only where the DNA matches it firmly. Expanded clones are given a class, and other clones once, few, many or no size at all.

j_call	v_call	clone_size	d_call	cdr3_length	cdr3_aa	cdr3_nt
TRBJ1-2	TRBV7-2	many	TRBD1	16	CASSPQGQGQGYGYTF	TGTGCCAGCAGCCCCCAGGGACAGGGGCAGGGCTATGGCTACACCTTC
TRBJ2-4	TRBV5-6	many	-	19	CASRSSKKAGYESKNIQYF	TGTGCCAGCAGATCGTCAAAAAAAGCGGGTTACGAGTCCAAAAACATTCAGTACTTC
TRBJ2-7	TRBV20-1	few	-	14	CSAPRQGSSYEQYF	TGCAGTGCCCCTCGGCAGGGATCGTCCTACGAGCAGTACTTC
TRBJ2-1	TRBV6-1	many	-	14	CATPLWTEEGRQFF	TGTGCCACTCCGCTATGGACAGAGGAGGGGAGGCAGTTCTTC
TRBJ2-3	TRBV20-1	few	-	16	CSARDLQHSSTDTQYF	TGCAGTGCTAGAGATCTACAGCACTCTAGCACAGATACGCAGTATTTT
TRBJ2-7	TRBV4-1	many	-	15	CASSQDVAQLYEQYF	TGCGCCAGCAGCCAAGATGTGGCACAACTCTACGAGCAGTACTTC
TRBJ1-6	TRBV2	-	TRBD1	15	CASSDPGQVSSPLHF	TGTGCCAGCAGCGATCCGGGACAGGTATCTTCACCCCTCCACTTT
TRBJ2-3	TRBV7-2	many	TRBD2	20	CASSSRPGLAGSGFTDTQYF	TGTGCCAGCAGCTCCAGACCGGGACTAGCGGGGTCCGGATTCACAGATACGCAGTATTTT
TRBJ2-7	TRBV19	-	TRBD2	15	CASRSTGGISYEQYF	TGTGCCAGTAGGTCGACGGGAGGGATCTCCTACGAGCAGTACTTC
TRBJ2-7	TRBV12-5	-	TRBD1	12	CAAGTGVSEQYF	TGTGCTGCCGGGACAGGGGTGTCCGAGCAGTACTTC
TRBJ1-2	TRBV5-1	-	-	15	CASSFRDIVVDDYTF	TGCGCCAGCAGCTTCCGGGATATCGTCGTCGATGACTACACCTTC
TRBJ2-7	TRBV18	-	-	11	CASADRHEQYF	TGTGCCAGCGCGGACCGACACGAGCAGTACTTC
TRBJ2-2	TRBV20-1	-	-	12	CSGSRDTGELFF	TGCAGCGGATCGAGGGACACCGGGGAGCTGTTTTTT
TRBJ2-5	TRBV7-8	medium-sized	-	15	CASSWRTVGQETQYF	TGTGCCAGCAGCTGGAGGACAGTCGGGCAAGAGACCCAGTACTTC
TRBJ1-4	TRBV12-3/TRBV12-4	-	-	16	CASSLVRGAANEKLFF	TGTGCCAGCAGTTTAGTCCGGGGGGCTGCTAATGAAAAACTGTTTTTT
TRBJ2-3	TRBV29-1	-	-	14	CSVERQGPTDTQYF	TGCAGCGTTGAAAGGCAGGGACCCACAGATACGCAGTATTTT